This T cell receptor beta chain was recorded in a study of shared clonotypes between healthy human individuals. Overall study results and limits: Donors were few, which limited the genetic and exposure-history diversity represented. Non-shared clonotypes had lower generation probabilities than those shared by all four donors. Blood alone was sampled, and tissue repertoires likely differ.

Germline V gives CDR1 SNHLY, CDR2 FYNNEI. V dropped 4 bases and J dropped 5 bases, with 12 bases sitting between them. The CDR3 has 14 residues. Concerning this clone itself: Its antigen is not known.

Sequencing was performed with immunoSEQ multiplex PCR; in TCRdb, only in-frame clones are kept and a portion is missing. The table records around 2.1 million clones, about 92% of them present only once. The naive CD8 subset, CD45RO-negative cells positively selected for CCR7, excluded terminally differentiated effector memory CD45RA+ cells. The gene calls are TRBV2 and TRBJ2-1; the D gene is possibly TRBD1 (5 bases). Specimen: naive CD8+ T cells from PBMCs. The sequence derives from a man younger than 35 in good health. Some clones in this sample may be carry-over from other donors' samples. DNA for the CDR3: TGTGCCAGCAGTGCGAGGATCAGGGACAATGAGCAGTTCTTC. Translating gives CASSARIRDNEQFF.